The subject of this entry is one T cell receptor beta chain. Its specificity is not known. This sample is drawn from a study of shared clonotypes between healthy human individuals. Sequencing used immunoSEQ multiplex PCR; TCRdb keeps in-frame clones, though not all of them. This table has about 2 million clones, 85% to 95% appearing once. General study findings and limits: Clonotypes not shared had lower generation probabilities than those common to all four donors. Generally, naive subsets (rather than memory subsets) showed larger estimated richness. Sharing across four donors was highest in naive CD4 (around 5%) and lowest in memory CD8 (roughly 0.4%).

The naive CD8 fraction comprised CD45RO-negative cells positively selected for CCR7 and excluded terminally differentiated effector memory CD45RA+ cells. Sequenced input: naive CD8+ T cells sorted from blood. The TCR sequence derives from a man aged 18 to 29 in good health.

The CDR3 spells CASSGRGVGEQYF. CDR3 coding DNA: TGCGCCAGCAGCGGCAGGGGGGTAGGCGAGCAGTACTTC. V and J are TRBV5-1 and TRBJ2-7, with D perhaps matching TRBD1 (7 bases). Germline CDR1 SGHRS, CDR2 YFSETQ. Between the trimmed V and J ends, which lost 4 bases and 6 bases, there was a span of 14 bases. The CDR3 length is 13 residues.